One TCR beta chain is described in this entry. Which antigen it targets is not known. No base quality information exists; no much larger clone differs at one position. Read against the paper, the sample's time point label means: week 47, end of study. Each vaccine dose was 300 ug of a 20-mer mutant IDH1 peptide in Montanide, given subcutaneously with topical imiquimod. Patients received eight vaccinations in weeks 1, 3, 5, 7, 11, 15, 19 and 23, corresponding to visits V03 through V10. The donors had newly diagnosed IDH1-mutant astrocytomas of WHO grade 3 or 4 that showed loss of nuclear ATRX. The samples were drawn from NOA16, a multicentre, single-arm, open-label phase I trial in Germany that tested a mutant IDH1 peptide vaccine in humans for the first time. Genomic DNA for TCRB sequencing was extracted from EDTA blood using the DNeasy Blood and Tissue Kit. From V the trimming removes 5 bases and from J it removes 7 bases, while the gene matches leave 7 bases of the junction unaccounted for. There are 14 amino acids in the CDR3, from cysteine to phenylalanine inclusive. The only DNA kept is the CDR3, 42 bases in frame from the first base. The germline V gene supplies CDR1 SGDLS and CDR2 YYNGEE.

The data belong to a study of a mutant IDH1 vaccine in newly diagnosed glioma (dated by TCRdb to the early 2020s). About the study as a whole: Vaccination started 4-6 weeks after radiotherapy alone, or was given together with temozolomide cycles in the groups whose treatment included chemotherapy. Before enrollment, most patients had been given radiochemotherapy with temozolomide as standard therapy, while the rest had received either radiotherapy alone or temozolomide alone. Peripheral blood was drawn at six visits: V03 (baseline), V05, V07, V10, V12 and V13. Visit V12 was the week-35 safety follow-up and visit V13 was the week-47 end of study. Longitudinal TCRB deep sequencing was performed for approximately 24 treated patients wherever samples were available for exploratory analyses. The roughly 32 treated patients were roughly 60% male and roughly 40% female, with a mean age of approximately 40 years.

Beyond this particular receptor, the publication reports: Pseudoprogression appeared unrelated to alterations in the top peripheral T cell clonotypes detected by TCRB sequencing. Availability determined which PBMC samples were chosen for TCRB deep sequencing. The authors noted that analyses of patient blood samples could not be reproduced because of sample limitations. Vaccine-induced immune responses across multiple MHC alleles were detected in 85% to 95% of patients.

The library was made by the immunoSEQ multiplex PCR assay. The hsTCRB Kit was used according to the manufacturer's protocol to amplify rearranged TCR beta chain sequences. An Illumina MiSeq was used to sequence the TCRB libraries. The study's processing was this. Demultiplexing, trimming and gene mapping were performed with the kit vendor's proprietary platform. TCRdb provides this immuneACCESS table in a form limited to in-frame rearrangements. Some clones are lacking; in checked studies, under half of them reflect an unresolved V gene, and why the rest are absent is not known. V, J and clone size are taken as reported in that table, and D and trimming were inferred from the DNA itself. The sample has tens of thousands of clones on record, around 75% of them singletons. The leading ten clones occupy less than 6.5% of the sample.

Sequencing used PBMCs, obtained from a glioma patient whose treatment included an IDH1 peptide vaccine. The chain links TRBV9 with TRBJ1-5; TRBD1 fits 9 bases in the junction. The source of this sequence is a man between 50 and 59 years old with glioma. For the CDR3, the sequence is CASSPDRGDQPQHF. The sequence in DNA is TGTGCCAGCAGTCCTGACAGGGGGGACCAGCCCCAGCATTTT.